This TCR beta chain was recorded in a study of blood T cells in healthy people across ages. Next came a second PCR, run for about 7 to 12 cycles, which used a sample-barcoded 5' primer along with a J-beta primer mix. MiXCR, run by TCRdb on the 5' RACE reads, gives a single entry per CDR3 protein. This sample has over 950,000 distinct CDR3 sequences, with 35% to 45% found just once. The authors isolated at least 6 million PBMCs per sample. The CDR3 loop spans 14 amino acids. Germline-derived CDR1 and CDR2 are SGHTA and FQGNSA. With 6 bases removed from V and 8 bases from J, the gap between germline ends came to 16 bases.

The sample comprised blood. The chain is built from TRBV7-2 and TRBJ1-4, with D perhaps TRBD1 (6 bases). The sequence was obtained from a man between 18 and 29 years old in good health. CDR3 sequence reads: CASRLRGEEEKLFF. The CDR3 DNA follows: TGTGCCAGCAGATTAAGGGGGGAGGAAGAAAAACTGTTTTTT.